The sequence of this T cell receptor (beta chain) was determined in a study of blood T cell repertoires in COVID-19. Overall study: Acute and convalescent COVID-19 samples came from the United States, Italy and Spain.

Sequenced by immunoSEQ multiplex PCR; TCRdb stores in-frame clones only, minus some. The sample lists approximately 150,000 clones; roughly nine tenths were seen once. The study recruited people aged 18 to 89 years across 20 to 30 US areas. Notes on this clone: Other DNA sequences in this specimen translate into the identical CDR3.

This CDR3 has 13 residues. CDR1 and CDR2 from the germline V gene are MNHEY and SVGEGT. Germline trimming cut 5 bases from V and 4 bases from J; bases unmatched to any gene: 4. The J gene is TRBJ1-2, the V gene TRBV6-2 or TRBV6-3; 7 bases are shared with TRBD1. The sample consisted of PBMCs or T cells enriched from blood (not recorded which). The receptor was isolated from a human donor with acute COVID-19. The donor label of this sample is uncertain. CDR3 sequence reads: CASSLRDSYGYTF. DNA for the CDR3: TGTGCCAGCAGTCTCCGGGACAGCTATGGCTACACCTTC.